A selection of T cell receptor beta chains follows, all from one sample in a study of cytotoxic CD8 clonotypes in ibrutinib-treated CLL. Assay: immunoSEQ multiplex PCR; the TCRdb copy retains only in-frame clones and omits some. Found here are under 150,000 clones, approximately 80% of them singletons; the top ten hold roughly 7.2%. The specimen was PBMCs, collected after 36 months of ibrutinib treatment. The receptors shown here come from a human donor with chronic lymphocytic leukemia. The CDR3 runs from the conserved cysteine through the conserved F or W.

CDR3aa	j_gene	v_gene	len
CASSSQGSDYGYTF	TRBJ1-2	TRBV9	14
CASSDRRGNRWYEQFF	TRBJ2-1	TRBV2	16
CASSQESSGNTIYF	TRBJ1-3	TRBV18	14
CASSLGQGLNEQYF	TRBJ2-7	TRBV5-6	14
CASSPSTGGFGYTF	TRBJ1-2	TRBV6-5	14
CASSEAGTERDYEQYF	TRBJ2-7	TRBV2	16
CAIKEMGSYGYTF	TRBJ1-2	TRBV5-4	13
CASSGPGGRTEAFF	TRBJ1-1	TRBV6-1	14
CASSQIGTGNYEQYF	TRBJ2-7	TRBV4-1	15
CASSLVGFTYEQYF	TRBJ2-7	TRBV5-1	14
CASSSLTRNGYTF	TRBJ1-2	TRBV7-9	13
CAWRPGQRYTDTQYF	TRBJ2-3	TRBV30	15
CASSFRDRLSHEQYF	TRBJ2-7	TRBV5-4	15
CASSQHKTSGGTYNEQFF	TRBJ2-1	TRBV5-4	18
CSVGRRGETQYF	TRBJ2-5	TRBV29-1	12
CATSSRYPEAQYF	TRBJ2-5	TRBV15	13
CASSERYEKLFF	TRBJ1-4	TRBV19	12
CASSLTPGLGKTQYF	TRBJ2-5	TRBV27	15
CASAGTTQDYGYTF	TRBJ1-2	TRBV7-9	14
CASSPRGLQETQYF	TRBJ2-5	TRBV7-9	14
CAWSVNDNQPQHF	TRBJ1-5	TRBV30	13
CASSLKVGQGATDTQYF	TRBJ2-3	TRBV5-1	17
CASSYLAGPPPGELFF	TRBJ2-2	TRBV5-1	16
CASSLNSGLDEQFF	TRBJ2-1	TRBV7-3	14
CSVGQALNYGYTF	TRBJ1-2	TRBV29-1	13
CASSLLNPAGNEQYF	TRBJ2-7	TRBV5-5	15
CASIPGGAGTGELFF	TRBJ2-2	TRBV28	15
CAWNNPDRVTEAFF	TRBJ1-1	TRBV30	14
CASSAQGQGVQPQHF	TRBJ1-5	TRBV6-1	15
CASSPAGTGEGYTF	TRBJ1-2	TRBV5-1	14
CASSLVAEPGQPQHF	TRBJ1-5	TRBV5-5	15
CASSYGYWDYGYTF	TRBJ1-2	TRBV6-6	14
CASSYDTSYGYTF	TRBJ1-2	TRBV10-1	13
CASSRGGDYFFQFF	TRBJ2-1	TRBV6-5	14
CASSVSVSHEQYF	TRBJ2-7	TRBV6-5	13
CASSQDRRYQPQHF	TRBJ1-5	TRBV4-2	14
CASSQGASREQFF	TRBJ2-1	TRBV4-1	13
CASSRLILAGEQYF	TRBJ2-7	TRBV13	14
CASSYSWQEKLFF	TRBJ1-4	TRBV6-5	13
CASSEGVYEQYF	TRBJ2-7	TRBV7-2	12
CASGLGDSYEQYF	TRBJ2-7	TRBV12-5	13
CASSEGRDSPLHF	TRBJ1-6	TRBV6-4	13
CSVARGEGYGYTF	TRBJ1-2	TRBV29-1	13
CASSVVGTTYYEQYF	TRBJ2-7	TRBV2	15
CAWSFPGGSQPQHF	TRBJ1-5	TRBV30	14
CASSHGGRVVTEAFF	TRBJ1-1	TRBV6-5	15
CASSYPRGTGQGNNQPQHF	TRBJ1-5	TRBV7-9	19
CAVDYLRAFGYGYTF	TRBJ1-2	TRBV28	15
CASSRTGFDGYTF	TRBJ1-2	TRBV5-1	13
CASSLQTGGETYEQYF	TRBJ2-7	TRBV7-8	16
CASTRDRRSNQPQHF	TRBJ1-5	TRBV6-5	15
CASSPGGRVTGELFF	TRBJ2-2	TRBV28	15
CASSNLGVQPQHF	TRBJ1-5	TRBV7-9	13
CASSRSGQSSYEQYF	TRBJ2-7	TRBV5-1	15
CASSAPGAGRYEQYF	TRBJ2-7	TRBV10-1	15
CASSAPGTGLNGYTF	TRBJ1-2	TRBV11-2	15
CASSSQEKLFF	TRBJ1-4	TRBV11-1	11
CASSALPGQTNTGELFF	TRBJ2-2	TRBV9	17
CASSQDVQGLGQPQHF	TRBJ1-5	TRBV4-1	16
CATSRQNARASEQYF	TRBJ2-7	TRBV15	15